A selection of T cell receptor beta chains follows, all from one sample in a study of response to subunit inactivated influenza vaccine. TCRdb independently ran MiXCR on the RT-PCR reads; one entry per CDR3 protein. The repertoire holds under 950,000 distinct CDR3 sequences, with roughly 20% as singletons. Source: PBMCs from blood, taken less than 6 days after vaccination. These receptors were collected from a man aged 45-65 years who received an inactivated influenza vaccine. Both conserved end residues are part of each CDR3. D genes are given only for firm matches. Some rows mark clone size as missing; the rest say once, few, many or name a class of expanded clone.

d_call,v_call,clone_size,j_call,cdr3_aa,cdr3_nt
TRBD2,TRBV7-2,many,TRBJ2-1,CASSLAGVGNEQFF,TGTGCCAGCAGCCTAGCGGGAGTCGGCAATGAGCAGTTCTTC
NA,TRBV6-5,NA,TRBJ2-3,CASSYRGNTDTQYF,TGTGCCAGCAGTTACCGGGGCAACACAGATACGCAGTATTTT
TRBD2,TRBV6-2/TRBV6-3,few,TRBJ2-1,CASSSLLAGGTNEQFF,TGTGCCAGCAGTTCCCTACTAGCGGGAGGGACGAATGAGCAGTTCTTC
TRBD1,TRBV24-1,few,TRBJ2-3,CATSDWGRGHADTQYF,TGTGCCACCAGTGATTGGGGCAGGGGGCACGCAGATACGCAGTATTTT
NA,TRBV20-1,NA,TRBJ2-6,CCARGGGSSGANVLTF,TGCTGTGCTAGAGGGGGGGGGAGCTCTGGGGCCAACGTCCTGACTTTC
NA,TRBV7-2,few,TRBJ2-7,CASTQSGNGEQYF,TGTGCCAGCACCCAGAGCGGCAATGGGGAGCAGTACTTC
TRBD1,TRBV20-1,many,TRBJ2-3,CSARVGQRADTQYF,TGCAGTGCTAGAGTGGGACAGAGAGCAGATACGCAGTATTTT
TRBD2,TRBV13,NA,TRBJ2-7,CASSQLGLAGNYEQYF,TGTGCCAGCAGCCAATTGGGGCTAGCGGGGAACTACGAGCAGTACTTC
NA,TRBV4-1,few,TRBJ1-3,CASSLSGLAGNTIYF,TGCGCCAGCAGCCTCTCCGGGCTTGCGGGAAACACCATATATTTT
TRBD1,TRBV10-3,few,TRBJ2-5,CAISKQGVQETQYF,TGTGCCATCAGCAAACAGGGGGTCCAAGAGACCCAGTACTTC
NA,TRBV12-3/TRBV12-4,NA,TRBJ1-6,CASSFSGSPLHF,TGTGCCAGCAGTTTTTCGGGATCACCCCTCCACTTT
TRBD2,TRBV20-1,NA,TRBJ2-7,CSVKTSGRRNEQYF,TGCAGCGTTAAGACTAGCGGGAGGCGGAACGAGCAGTACTTC
NA,TRBV20-1,NA,TRBJ2-3,CSAEMQGTDTQYF,TGCAGTGCCGAAATGCAAGGAACAGATACGCAGTATTTT
TRBD2,TRBV2,NA,TRBJ2-1,CASSWVSGLAGVYNEQFF,TGTGCCAGCAGTTGGGTGTCTGGACTAGCGGGTGTCTACAATGAGCAGTTCTTC
NA,TRBV4-2,few,TRBJ2-5,CASSQGEGAKYQETQYF,TGTGCCAGCAGCCAAGGGGAAGGCGCAAAATACCAAGAGACCCAGTACTTC
TRBD2,TRBV7-8,NA,TRBJ2-1,CASTKGRGGSSYNEQFF,TGTGCCAGCACCAAAGGACGCGGGGGGAGCTCCTACAATGAGCAGTTCTTC
NA,TRBV6-2/TRBV6-3,NA,TRBJ1-1,CASSPQSGTEAFF,TGTGCCAGCAGCCCCCAGAGCGGCACTGAAGCTTTCTTT
NA,TRBV11-1,many,TRBJ2-6,CASSEITGPVRSGANVLTF,TGTGCCAGCAGCGAAATAACAGGGCCCGTTCGGTCTGGGGCCAACGTCCTGACTTTC